This T cell receptor (beta chain) derives from a study of cytomegalovirus exposure and HLA in healthy donors. Overall study: As released early, the data held roughly 85 million unique TCRs from HLA-typed donors.

PCR used 60 Vbeta primers and 13 Jbeta primers. Clones were sequenced by immunoSEQ multiplex PCR, and TCRdb holds only the in-frame ones, with some missing. Among about 110,000 clones listed, around 75% were seen once. Concerning this clone: Its specificity is not known.

The study's findings and limits: Serostatus for CMV was the only available immune exposure information. Sequencing artifact likely explains a cluster of highly shared sequence variants. 164 TCR beta chains were listed as cytomegalovirus-associated.

The sample comprised PBMCs. This clonotype originated in a male donor in good health and CMV-seropositive.

CDR3 region: CASSLAGNPGGYSNQPQHF. The DNA of the CDR3 is TGTGCCAGCAGCTTAGCGGGGAACCCGGGAGGGTACAGCAATCAGCCCCAGCATTTT. The chain uses TRBV7-2 and TRBJ1-5, with unresolved D. V was cut by 0 bases and J by 1 base, with 19 bases left in between. Germline loops: CDR1 SGHTA, CDR2 FQGNSA. CDR3 length: 19 residues.